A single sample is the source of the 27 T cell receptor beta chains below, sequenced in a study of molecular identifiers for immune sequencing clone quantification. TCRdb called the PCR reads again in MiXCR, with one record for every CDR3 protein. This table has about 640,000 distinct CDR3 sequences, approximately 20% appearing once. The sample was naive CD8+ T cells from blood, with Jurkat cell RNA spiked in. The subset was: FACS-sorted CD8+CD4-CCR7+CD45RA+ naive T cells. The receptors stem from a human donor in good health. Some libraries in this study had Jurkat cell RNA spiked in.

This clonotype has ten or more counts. CDR3 region: CASSLYISASSGANVLTF. CDR3 bases: TGTGCCAGCAGTCTCTATATTTCCGCGAGTTCTGGGGCCAACGTCCTGACTTTC. The chain links TRBV28 to TRBJ2-6; D is unclear. The germline gives CDR1 MDHEN, CDR2 SYDVKM. The CDR3 covers 18 residues. V was cut by 5 bases and J by 1 base, with 18 bases left in between.

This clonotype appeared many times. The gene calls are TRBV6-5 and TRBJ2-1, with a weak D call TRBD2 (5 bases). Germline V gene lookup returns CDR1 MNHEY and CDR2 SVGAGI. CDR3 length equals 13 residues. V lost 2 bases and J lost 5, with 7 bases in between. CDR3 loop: CASSYSGDNEQFF. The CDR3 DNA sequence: TGTGCCAGCAGTTACAGCGGAGACAATGAGCAGTTCTTC.

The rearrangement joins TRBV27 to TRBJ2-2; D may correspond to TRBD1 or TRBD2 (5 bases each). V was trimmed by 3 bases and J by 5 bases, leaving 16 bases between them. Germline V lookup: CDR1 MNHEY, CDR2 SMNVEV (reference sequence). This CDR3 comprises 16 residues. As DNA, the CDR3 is TGTGCCAGCAGTTTTTATGGGGGAGTGGAAACCGGGGAGCTGTTTTTT. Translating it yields CASSFYGGVETGELFF.

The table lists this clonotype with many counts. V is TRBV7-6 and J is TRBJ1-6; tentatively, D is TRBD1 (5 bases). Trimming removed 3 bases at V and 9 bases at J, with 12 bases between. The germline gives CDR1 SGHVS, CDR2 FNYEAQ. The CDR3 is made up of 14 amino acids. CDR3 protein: CASSFVQGGSPLHF. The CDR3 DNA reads TGTGCCAGCAGCTTCGTCCAGGGCGGTTCACCCCTCCACTTT.

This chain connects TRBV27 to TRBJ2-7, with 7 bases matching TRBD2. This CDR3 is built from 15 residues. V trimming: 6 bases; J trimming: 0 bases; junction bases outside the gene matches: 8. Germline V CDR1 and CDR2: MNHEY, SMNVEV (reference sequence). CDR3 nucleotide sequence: TGTGCCAGCAGCACGACGGGGGGAAGCTCCTACGAGCAGTACTTC. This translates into CASSTTGGSSYEQYF.

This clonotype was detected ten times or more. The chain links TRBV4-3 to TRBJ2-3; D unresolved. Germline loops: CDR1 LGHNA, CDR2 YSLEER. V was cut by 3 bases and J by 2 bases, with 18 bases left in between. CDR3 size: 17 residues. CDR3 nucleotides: TGCGCCAGCAGCCACCGAAAATTGGGTGCCGACACAGATACGCAGTATTTT. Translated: CASSHRKLGADTDTQYF.

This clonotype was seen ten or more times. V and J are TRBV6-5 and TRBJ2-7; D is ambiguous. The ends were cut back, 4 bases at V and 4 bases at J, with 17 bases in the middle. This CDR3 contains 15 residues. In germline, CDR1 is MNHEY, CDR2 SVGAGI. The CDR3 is CASSSPVAGIYEQYF. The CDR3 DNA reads TGTGCCAGCAGTTCACCGGTGGCAGGAATATACGAGCAGTACTTC.

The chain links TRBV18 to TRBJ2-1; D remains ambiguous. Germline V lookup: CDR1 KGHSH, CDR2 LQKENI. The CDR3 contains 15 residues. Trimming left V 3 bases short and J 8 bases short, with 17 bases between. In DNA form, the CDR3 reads TGTGCCAGCTCACCGCCGTCGGTGGTAGTACATGAGCAGTTCTTC. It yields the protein CASSPPSVVVHEQFF.

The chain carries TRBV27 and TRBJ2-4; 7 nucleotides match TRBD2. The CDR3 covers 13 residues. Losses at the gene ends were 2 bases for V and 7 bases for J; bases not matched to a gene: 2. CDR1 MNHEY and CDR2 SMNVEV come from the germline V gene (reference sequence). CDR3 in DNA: TGTGCCAGCAGTTTAGCGGGGGATAACATTCAGTACTTC. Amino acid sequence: CASSLAGDNIQYF.

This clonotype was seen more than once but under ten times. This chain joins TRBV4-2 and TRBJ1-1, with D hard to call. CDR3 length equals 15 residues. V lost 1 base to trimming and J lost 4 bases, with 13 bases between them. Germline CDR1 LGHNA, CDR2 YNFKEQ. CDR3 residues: CASSQVVAWGTEAFF. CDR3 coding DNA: TGTGCCAGCAGCCAAGTCGTCGCCTGGGGCACTGAAGCTTTCTTT.

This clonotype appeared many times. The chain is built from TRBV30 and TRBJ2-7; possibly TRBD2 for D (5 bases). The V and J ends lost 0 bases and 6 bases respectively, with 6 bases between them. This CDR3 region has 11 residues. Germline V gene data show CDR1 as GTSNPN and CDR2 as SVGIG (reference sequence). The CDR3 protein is CAWSVRAEQYF. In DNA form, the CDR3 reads TGTGCCTGGAGTGTGCGGGCCGAGCAGTACTTC.

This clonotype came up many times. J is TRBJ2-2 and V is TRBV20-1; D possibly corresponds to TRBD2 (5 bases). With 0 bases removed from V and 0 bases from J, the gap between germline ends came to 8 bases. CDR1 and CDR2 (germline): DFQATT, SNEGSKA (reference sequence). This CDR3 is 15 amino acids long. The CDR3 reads CSARDSGTNTGELFF. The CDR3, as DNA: TGCAGTGCTAGAGATTCCGGGACGAACACCGGGGAGCTGTTTTTT.

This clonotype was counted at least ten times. CDR3 protein: CASSWLAGGLTDTQYF. CDR3 coding DNA: TGTGCCAGCAGTTGGCTGGCGGGGGGCCTCACAGATACGCAGTATTTT. The rearrangement links TRBV27 to TRBJ2-3, with 8 bases that match TRBD2. V gave up 4 bases and J gave up 2 bases; unmatched junction bases: 8. This CDR3 region has 16 residues. Germline V gene sequence: CDR1 MNHEY, CDR2 SMNVEV (reference sequence).

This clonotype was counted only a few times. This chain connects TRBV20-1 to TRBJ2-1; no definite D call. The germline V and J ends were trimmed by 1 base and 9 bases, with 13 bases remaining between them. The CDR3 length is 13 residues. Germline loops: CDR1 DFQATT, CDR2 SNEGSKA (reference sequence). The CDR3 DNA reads TGCAGTGCTAGAGGGTTGGGTTCCACTGAGCAGTTCTTC. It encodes CSARGLGSTEQFF.

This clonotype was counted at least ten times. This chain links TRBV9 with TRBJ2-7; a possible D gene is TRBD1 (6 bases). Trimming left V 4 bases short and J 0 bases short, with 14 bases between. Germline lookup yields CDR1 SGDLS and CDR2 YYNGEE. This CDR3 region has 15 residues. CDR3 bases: TGTGCCAGCAGCCTTACAGGGTACAGCTCCTACGAGCAGTACTTC. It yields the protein CASSLTGYSSYEQYF.

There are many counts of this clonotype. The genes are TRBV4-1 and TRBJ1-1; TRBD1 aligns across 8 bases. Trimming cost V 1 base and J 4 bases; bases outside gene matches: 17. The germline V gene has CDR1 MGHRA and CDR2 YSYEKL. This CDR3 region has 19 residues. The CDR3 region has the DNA TGCGCCAGCAGCCAAGTACCTTTAGTCGGGACAGGCGGGCGCACTGAAGCTTTCTTT. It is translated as CASSQVPLVGTGGRTEAFF.

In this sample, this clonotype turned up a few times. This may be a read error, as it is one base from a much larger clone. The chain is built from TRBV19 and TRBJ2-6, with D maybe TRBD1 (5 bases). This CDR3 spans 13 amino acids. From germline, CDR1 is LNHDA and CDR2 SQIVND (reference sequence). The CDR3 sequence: CASSSSGADVLTF. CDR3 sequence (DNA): TGTGCCAGTAGCTCATCTGGGGCCGACGTCCTGACTTTC.

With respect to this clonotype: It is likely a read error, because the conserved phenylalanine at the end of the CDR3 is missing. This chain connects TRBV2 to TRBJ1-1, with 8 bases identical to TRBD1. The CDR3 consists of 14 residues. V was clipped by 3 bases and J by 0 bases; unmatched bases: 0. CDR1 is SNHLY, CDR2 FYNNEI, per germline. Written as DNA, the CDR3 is TGTGCCAGCAGTGACAGGGGGCTGAACACTGAAGCTTTCCTT. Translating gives CASSDRGLNTEAFL.

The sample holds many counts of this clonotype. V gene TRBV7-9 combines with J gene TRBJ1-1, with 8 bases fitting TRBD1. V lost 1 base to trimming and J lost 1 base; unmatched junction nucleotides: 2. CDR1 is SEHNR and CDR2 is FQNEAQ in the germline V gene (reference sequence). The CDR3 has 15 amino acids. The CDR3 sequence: CASSLVQGANTEAFF. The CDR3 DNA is TGTGCCAGCAGCTTAGTTCAGGGGGCGAACACTGAAGCTTTCTTT.

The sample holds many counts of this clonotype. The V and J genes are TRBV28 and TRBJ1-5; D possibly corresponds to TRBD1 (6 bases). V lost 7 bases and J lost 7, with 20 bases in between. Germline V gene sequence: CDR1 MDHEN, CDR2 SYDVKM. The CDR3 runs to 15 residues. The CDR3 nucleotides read TGTGCCAGCACCACCTCAGGGGCCTCAGGGCAGCCCCAGCATTTT. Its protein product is CASTTSGASGQPQHF.

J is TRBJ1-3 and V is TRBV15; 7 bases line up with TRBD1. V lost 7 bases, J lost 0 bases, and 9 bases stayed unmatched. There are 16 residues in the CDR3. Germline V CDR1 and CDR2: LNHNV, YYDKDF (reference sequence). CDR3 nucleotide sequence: TGTGCCACCACCTCCGGGACAGAGAGCTCTGGAAACACCATATATTTT. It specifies CATTSGTESSGNTIYF.

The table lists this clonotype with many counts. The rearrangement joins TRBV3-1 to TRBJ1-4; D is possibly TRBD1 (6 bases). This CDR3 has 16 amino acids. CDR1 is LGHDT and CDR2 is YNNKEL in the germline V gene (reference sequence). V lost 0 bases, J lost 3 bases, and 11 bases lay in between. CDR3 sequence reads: CASSQDIGGPNEKLFF. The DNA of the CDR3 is TGTGCCAGCAGCCAAGATATAGGGGGACCTAATGAAAAACTGTTTTTT.

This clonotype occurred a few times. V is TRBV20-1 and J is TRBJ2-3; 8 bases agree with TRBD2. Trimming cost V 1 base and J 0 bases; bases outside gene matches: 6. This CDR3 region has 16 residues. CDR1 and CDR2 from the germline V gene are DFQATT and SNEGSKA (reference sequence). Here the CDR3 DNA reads TGCAGTGCTAGAGGTCTCCCTAGCGGGAGCACAGATACGCAGTATTTT. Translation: CSARGLPSGSTDTQYF.

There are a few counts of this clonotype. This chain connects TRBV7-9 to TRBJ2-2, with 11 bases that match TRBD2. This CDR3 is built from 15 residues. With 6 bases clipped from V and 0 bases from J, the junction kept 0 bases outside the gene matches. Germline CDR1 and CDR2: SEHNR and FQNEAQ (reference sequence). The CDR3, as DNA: TGTGCCAGCAGGGGACTAGCGGCGAACACCGGGGAGCTGTTTTTT. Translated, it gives CASRGLAANTGELFF. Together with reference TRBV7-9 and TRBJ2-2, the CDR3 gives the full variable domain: DTGVSQNPRHKITKRGQNVTFRCDPISEHNRLYWYRQTLGQGPEFLTYFQNEAQLEKSRLLSDRFSAERPKGSFSTLEIQRTEQGDSAMYLCASRGLAANTGELFFGEGSRLTVL.

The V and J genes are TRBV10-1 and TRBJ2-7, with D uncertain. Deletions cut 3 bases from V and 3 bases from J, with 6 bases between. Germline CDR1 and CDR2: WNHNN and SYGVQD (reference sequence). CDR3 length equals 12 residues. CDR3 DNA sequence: TGCGCCAGCAGTGACGGTTACTACGAGCAGTACTTC. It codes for CASSDGYYEQYF.

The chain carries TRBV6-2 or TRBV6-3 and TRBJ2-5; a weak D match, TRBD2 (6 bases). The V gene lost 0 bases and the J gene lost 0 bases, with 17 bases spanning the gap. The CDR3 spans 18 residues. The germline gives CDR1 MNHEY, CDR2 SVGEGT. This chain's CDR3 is CASSYSTGELEYQETQYF. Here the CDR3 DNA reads TGTGCCAGCAGTTACTCGACGGGGGAATTAGAGTACCAAGAGACCCAGTACTTC.

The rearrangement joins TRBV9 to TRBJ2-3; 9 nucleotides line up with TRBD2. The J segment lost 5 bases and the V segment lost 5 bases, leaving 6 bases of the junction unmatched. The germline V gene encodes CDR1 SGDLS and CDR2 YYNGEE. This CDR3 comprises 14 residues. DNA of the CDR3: TGTGCCAGCAGTCGTAGCGGGAGAATAGATACGCAGTATTTT. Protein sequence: CASSRSGRIDTQYF.